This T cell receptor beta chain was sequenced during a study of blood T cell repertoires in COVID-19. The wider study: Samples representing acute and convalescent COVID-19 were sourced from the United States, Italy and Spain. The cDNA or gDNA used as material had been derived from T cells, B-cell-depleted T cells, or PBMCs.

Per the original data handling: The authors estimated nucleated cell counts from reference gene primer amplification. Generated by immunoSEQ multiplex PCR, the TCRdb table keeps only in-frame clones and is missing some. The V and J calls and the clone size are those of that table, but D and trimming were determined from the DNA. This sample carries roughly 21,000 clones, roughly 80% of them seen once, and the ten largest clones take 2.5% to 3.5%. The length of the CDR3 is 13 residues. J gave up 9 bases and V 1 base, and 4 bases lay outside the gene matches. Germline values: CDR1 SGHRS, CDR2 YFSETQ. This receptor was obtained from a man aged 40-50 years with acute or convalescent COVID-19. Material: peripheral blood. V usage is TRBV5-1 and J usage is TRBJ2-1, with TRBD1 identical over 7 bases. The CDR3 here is CASSLLAGGEQFF. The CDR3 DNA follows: TGCGCCAGCAGCTTGTTAGCAGGGGGTGAGCAGTTCTTC.